What follows is one T cell receptor (beta chain) and its context. The authors built TCR beta libraries using iRepertoire HTBI primers and Arm-PCR of CDR3 regions. Each CDR3 protein is one row after TCRdb ran MiXCR on the multiplex PCR reads. This table has over 450,000 distinct CDR3 sequences, roughly 21% appearing once. This record belongs to a study of regulatory T cells in long-lasting Graves disease. Described time point: persistent/refractory GD, antithyroid drugs over 5 years with positive TRAb. After RNA was extracted from PBMCs, the TCR library was made from it. EDTA tubes received about 9.6 milliliters of drawn peripheral blood. The length of the CDR3 is 12 residues. Trimming removed 2 bases from V and 6 bases from J, with 10 bases in between. Germline assignment: CDR1 DFQATT and CDR2 SNEGSKA (reference sequence).

The source of this sequence is a female donor with Graves disease. The material sequenced was peripheral blood mononuclear cells (PBMCs), taken when the disease was refractory, from a patient treated with antithyroid drugs. The chain carries TRBV20-1 and TRBJ1-2, with D hard to call. The CDR3 sequence is CSARLTHNGYTF. DNA of the CDR3: TGCAGTGCTAGACTGACTCATAATGGCTACACCTTC.